One and the same sample provided the 23 T cell receptor beta chains below, sequenced in a study of monozygotic twins with inflammatory bowel disease (dated by TCRdb to between 2018 and 2020). The library relied on 5' RACE. Sequenced on an Illumina HiSeq 2500. TCRdb reprocessed the reads and assigns one entry to each CDR3 protein sequence, leaving out DNA. In this sample's table one finds approximately 400,000 distinct CDR3 sequences. The top ten clonotypes cover 2% to 3% of the sample. Sequencing was done on a sample of blood. All receptors come from a human donor with ulcerative colitis or Crohn's disease, or a healthy co-twin of an affected twin (not recorded which).

The V and J genes are TRBV11-2 and TRBJ2-7; TCRdb lists TRBD2, though no DNA is available to test this call. CDR3 size: 18 residues. The germline V gene has CDR1 SGHAT and CDR2 FQNNGV. The CDR3 sequence: CASSSQSSGGAISYEQYF.

The V call is TRBV5-1, the J call TRBJ1-1; there is no DNA to check the TCRdb D call of TRBD1. The CDR3 is 14 amino acids. CDR1 SGHRS and CDR2 YFSETQ come from the germline V gene. This CDR3 reads CASNRDSSNTEAFF.

The CDR3 sequence: CASSLDGIIHNEQFF. The rearrangement uses TRBV7-9 and TRBJ2-1; the TRBD1 assignment by TCRdb is unverifiable without DNA. The CDR3 consists of 15 residues. Per the germline V gene, CDR1 is SEHNR and CDR2 is FQNEAQ (reference sequence). Using reference TRBV7-9 and TRBJ2-1 for the parts outside the CDR3, the full variable domain is DTGVSQNPRHKITKRGQNVTFRCDPISEHNRLYWYRQTLGQGPEFLTYFQNEAQLEKSRLLSDRFSAERPKGSFSTLEIQRTEQGDSAMYLCASSLDGIIHNEQFFGPGTRLTVL.

This chain links TRBV20-1 with TRBJ2-3; the D call of TRBD2 rests on TCRdb alone, since no DNA is present to check it. This CDR3 is 15 amino acids long. In germline, CDR1 is DFQATT, CDR2 SNEGSKA (reference sequence). The CDR3 reads CSAREDGSGTDTQYF.

V is TRBV20-1 and J is TRBJ2-2. The CDR3 totals 14 residues. Germline V gene sequence: CDR1 DFQATT, CDR2 SNEGSKA (reference sequence). CDR3 region: CSVQRARNTGELFF.

The chain links TRBV11-2 to TRBJ2-1; TCRdb outputs TRBD2, but without DNA this stays unchecked. The CDR3 has 18 amino acids. CDR1 SGHAT and CDR2 FQNNGV come from the germline V gene. The CDR3 spells CASSPRAWAGGPYNEQFF.

The gene calls are TRBV7-2 and TRBJ2-2; there is no DNA to check the TCRdb D call of TRBD2. Germline lookup yields CDR1 SGHTA and CDR2 FQGNSA. The CDR3 spans 16 residues. The CDR3 sequence: CASSFSSGIKAGELFF.

The CDR3 spells CASSLVGTVNTGELFF. The chain uses TRBV5-1 and TRBJ2-2; the TCRdb call, TRBD1, lacks DNA for checking. The length of the CDR3 is 16 residues. CDR1 is SGHRS and CDR2 is YFSETQ in the germline V gene.

The chain employs TRBV10-3 and TRBJ1-2. This CDR3 has 15 residues. Looked up from germline, CDR1 is ENHRY and CDR2 is SYGVKD. CDR3: CAISESTGGGHGYTF.

The J gene is TRBJ2-2, the V gene TRBV4-3. This CDR3 spans 16 amino acids. Germline lookup yields CDR1 LGHNA and CDR2 YSLEER. The CDR3 here is CASSQDRNLANGELFF.

The genes are TRBV7-2 and TRBJ2-5; the TRBD1 assignment by TCRdb is unverifiable without DNA. CDR1 and CDR2 (germline): SGHTA, FQGNSA. This CDR3 is built from 14 residues. This CDR3 is CASSSRQGEETQYF.

V and J are TRBV4-2 and TRBJ1-1; TCRdb's D call, TRBD1, is unchecked because there is no DNA. Germline V gives CDR1 LGHNA, CDR2 YNFKEQ. There are 14 residues in the CDR3. The CDR3 loop is CASSQPTGATEAFF.

This rearrangement joins TRBV28 to TRBJ1-1; TCRdb gives TRBD1 as the D gene, but with no DNA this cannot be confirmed. The CDR3 has 13 residues. Germline CDR1 reads MDHEN; CDR2 reads SYDVKM. The CDR3 reads CASTFEGGTEAFF.

This chain joins TRBV24-1 and TRBJ2-1; the D call of TRBD1 rests on TCRdb alone, since no DNA is present to check it. CDR1 KGHDR and CDR2 SFDVKD come from the germline V gene. The CDR3 length is 16 residues. CDR3 residues: CATSDSDRGLRNEQFF.

The chain employs TRBV19 and TRBJ2-3; TCRdb's D gene call, TRBD1, goes unchecked for lack of DNA. The germline V gene encodes CDR1 LNHDA and CDR2 SQIVND (reference sequence). This CDR3 contains 15 residues. The CDR3 loop is CASSIATGTTDTQYF.

This sequence joins TRBV2 and TRBJ2-5; TCRdb selects TRBD2, and the lack of DNA leaves this call unchecked. Germline values: CDR1 SNHLY, CDR2 FYNNEI. The CDR3 covers 12 residues. CDR3 in amino acids: CASRRDMETQYF.

The genes are TRBV7-9 and TRBJ2-7; TCRdb's D call, TRBD1, is unchecked because there is no DNA. There are 15 residues in the CDR3. CDR1 and CDR2 from the germline V gene are SEHNR and FQNEAQ (reference sequence). The CDR3 here is CASTPLAGGLYEQYF.

The chain recombines TRBV12-3 or TRBV12-4 with TRBJ1-2; TCRdb proposes TRBD1, but this gene call is untestable without DNA. The CDR3 has 14 residues. The CDR3 region is CAPTHMGGPCGYTF.

The CDR3 is CATSDTRRGGADTQYF. The chain recombines TRBV24-1 with TRBJ2-3; TCRdb returns TRBD2, unconfirmable since there is no DNA. CDR3 length: 16 residues. Germline lookup yields CDR1 KGHDR and CDR2 SFDVKD.

The chain is built from TRBV12-3 or TRBV12-4 and TRBJ2-5; the TCRdb D gene call, TRBD2, has no DNA to confirm it. CDR3 size: 12 residues. The CDR3 protein is CASSRLAETQYF.

This rearrangement joins TRBV7-2 to TRBJ2-5; with no DNA, the TCRdb D assignment of TRBD2 cannot be verified. Germline loops: CDR1 SGHTA, CDR2 FQGNSA. The CDR3 is 16 amino acids. The CDR3 sequence: CASSLGLAGPQETQYF. Together with reference TRBV7-2 and TRBJ2-5, the CDR3 gives the full variable domain: GAGVSQSPSNKVTEKGKDVELRCDPISGHTALYWYRQSLGQGLEFLIYFQGNSAPDKSGLPSDRFSAERTGGSVSTLTIQRTQQEDSAVYLCASSLGLAGPQETQYFGPGTRLLVL.

This sequence joins TRBV7-6 and TRBJ2-2; the D gene TCRdb calls, TRBD2, cannot be checked with no DNA. Germline V CDR1 and CDR2: SGHVS, FNYEAQ. There are 16 residues in the CDR3. CDR3: CASSSTGPPGTGELFF. Based on the CDR3 plus reference TRBV7-6 and TRBJ2-2, the full variable domain is GAGVSQSPRYKVTKRGQDVALRCDPISGHVSLYWYRQALGQGPEFLTYFNYEAQQDKSGLPNDRFSAERPEGSISTLTIQRTEQRDSAMYRCASSSTGPPGTGELFFGEGSRLTVL.

The V call is TRBV7-2, the J call TRBJ1-5; checking the TCRdb D call of TRBD1 is not possible without DNA. The CDR3 contains 15 residues. Germline V gives CDR1 SGHTA, CDR2 FQGNSA. CDR3 in amino acids: CASSLAPGSNQPQHF. The full variable domain, its missing parts supplied by reference TRBV7-2 and TRBJ1-5, is GAGVSQSPSNKVTEKGKDVELRCDPISGHTALYWYRQSLGQGLEFLIYFQGNSAPDKSGLPSDRFSAERTGGSVSTLTIQRTQQEDSAVYLCASSLAPGSNQPQHFGDGTRLSIL.